This TCR beta chain originates from a study of T-cell reconstitution after alpha-beta-depleted transplantation in children (dated by TCRdb to between 2015 and 2016). Regarding the study in general: T-cell immune reconstitution after TCRalphabeta/CD19-depleted allogeneic hematopoietic cell transplantation in children was quantitatively tracked in the study by means of TCR repertoire profiling.

What this sample's treatment or condition label stands for: allogeneic hematopoietic cell transplantation with graft depleted of TCRalphabeta T cells and CD19 B cells. The transplant recipients were children given TCRalphabeta/CD19-depleted allogeneic hematopoietic cell grafts. The paper as a whole reports these results and caveats: The frequencies of hyperexpanded clones fell over the following months, and after one year, T-cell counts and TCRbeta diversity were mostly attributed to newly produced T cells. The apparently early alphabetaT-cell count recovery about two months after transplant was reportedly dependent on only several hundred rapidly expanded clones derived from non-depleted graft cells. In some patients, the high TCRbeta diversity seen at day 60 was put down to recipient T cells and intrathymic progenitors that had survived conditioning.

Preparation of the library involved PCR. Reads for this sample came from an Illumina HiSeq 2500. TCR libraries were prepared with molecular barcoding, using unique molecular identifiers to normalize TCRbeta repertoire quantification. TCRdb took the public reads, trimmed them with fastp at Q25, ran MiXCR for clone calling and kept in-frame beta chains. Under each unique CDR3 protein, matching rows form one entry showing the most common genes and DNA. Within this sample are about a million distinct CDR3 sequences, with less than 30% of them counted one time only. Of the sample, about 28% falls within the top ten clones. This clonotype has a count of ten or more. Its binding antigen is unknown. Base qualities are not recorded, but no much larger clone differs from it by a single base. From the cysteine through the phenylalanine, the CDR3 covers 15 amino acids. Here the CDR3 DNA is all that survives: 45 bases in frame from base 1. The germline V end is reduced by 3 bases and the J end by 3 bases; junction bases left unmatched: 8. CDR1 and CDR2, looked up from the germline V gene, are SGDLS and YYNGEE.

The starting material was PBMCs, mostly from graft donor cells, obtained 360 days after TCRalphabeta/CD19-depleted stem cell transplant. The sequence is built from TRBV9 and TRBJ2-7; 8 central nucleotides agree with TRBD2. The sequence came from a boy in the first two years of life who had a stem cell transplant for SCID, so the T cells may come from the graft donor. The bases are TGTGCCAGCAGCGCCCGCGGGGGGCGCAACTACGAGCAGTACTTC. It is translated as CASSARGGRNYEQYF.